A selection of T cell receptor beta chains follows, all from one sample in a study of T cells in Graves' hyperthyroidism and ophthalmopathy. TCRdb re-analysed the multiplex PCR reads in MiXCR, keeping a single row per CDR3 protein. This table holds 700,000 or so distinct CDR3 sequences, 13% to 15% found once. The specimen sequenced was blood. These TCRs come from a woman aged 45-65 years with Graves' ophthalmopathy. Each CDR3 is given with its conserved first and last residue. D genes are given only for firm matches. Clone size is not always given. Where it is, it says once, few, many or a class for expanded clones.

D	size	V	J	DNA	CDR3
TRBD2	few	TRBV10-3	TRBJ2-6	TGTGCCATCAGTGGACTAGCGGGAGGCCGAAAAAGCTCTGGGGCCAACGTCCTGACTTTC	CAISGLAGGRKSSGANVLTF
.	few	TRBV20-1	TRBJ1-1	TGCAGTGCTAGAGGTGGGGGGGAGCGCACTGAAGCTTTCTTT	CSARGGGERTEAFF
TRBD1	many	TRBV6-2/TRBV6-3	TRBJ2-1	TGTGCCAGCAGTTTTCCGGGACAGGGGACCTACAATGAGCAGTTCTTC	CASSFPGQGTYNEQFF
.	few	TRBV27	TRBJ2-7	TGTGCCAGCTCCCGGCAGGGTTACCTCTCCTACGAGCAGTACTTC	CASSRQGYLSYEQYF
TRBD2	many	TRBV20-1	TRBJ2-1	TGCAGTGCTAGAGATCAAGCGGGAGTCGGGTACAATGAGCAGTTCTTC	CSARDQAGVGYNEQFF
TRBD1	.	TRBV28	TRBJ1-1	TGTGCCAGCAGTGTCAGACAGGGATGGGGGAACACTGAAGCTTTCTTT	CASSVRQGWGNTEAFF
.	many	TRBV12-3/TRBV12-4	TRBJ2-7	TGTGCCAGCAGTTCTGAGAACACAGGACTCTACAAGGTCTACGAGCAGTACTTC	CASSSENTGLYKVYEQYF
TRBD1	few	TRBV6-1	TRBJ1-5	TGTGCCAGCAGGGACGGACAGGGGGCTTTTGGGCAGCCCCAGCATTTT	CASRDGQGAFGQPQHF
TRBD2	.	TRBV14	TRBJ2-5	TGTGCCAGCAGCCAACGACTAGCGGGAGACCGAGTAAGAGAGACCCAGTACTTC	CASSQRLAGDRVRETQYF
.	many	TRBV2	TRBJ2-5	TGTGCCAGCAGGAGGGGATTCCAAGAGACCCAGTACTTC	CASRRGFQETQYF
.	many	TRBV11-1	TRBJ2-1	TGTGCCAGCAGCTTAGAGGTGAGGAATGAGCAGTTCTTC	CASSLEVRNEQFF
TRBD2	many	TRBV11-3	TRBJ2-1	TGTGCCAGCAGCTCCCCGGGTAGCGGGAGGGGTAGCTCCTACAATGAGCAGTTCTTC	CASSSPGSGRGSSYNEQFF
TRBD2	.	TRBV7-9	TRBJ2-2	TGTGCCAGCAGCTTACCCATTACGGGACTAGCGGGGATCCCTTCGAACACCGGGGAGCTGTTTTTT	CASSLPITGLAGIPSNTGELFF
TRBD2	many	TRBV12-3/TRBV12-4	TRBJ2-4	TGTGCCAGCAGACGTTCCGGGACTAGCCTAGCCAAAAACATTCAGTACTTC	CASRRSGTSLAKNIQYF
.	.	TRBV19	TRBJ2-2	TGTGCCAGTAGTATCTCAGGGTTTAACGGGGAGCTGTTTTTT	CASSISGFNGELFF
TRBD2	.	TRBV2	TRBJ2-1	TGTGCCAGCAGTCGGGGTAGCGGGATCGTGTACAATGAGCAGTTCTTC	CASSRGSGIVYNEQFF
TRBD2	few	TRBV7-2	TRBJ2-2	TGTGCCAGCAGCTTAGCGCCTAGCGGGAGGGCCGGGGAGCTGTTTTTT	CASSLAPSGRAGELFF
.	few	TRBV15	TRBJ2-2	TGTGCCACCAGCAGAGTACTTACGGGCAGGCGACTTACCGGGGAGCTGTTTTTT	CATSRVLTGRRLTGELFF
TRBD1	many	TRBV7-2	TRBJ2-7	TGTGCCAGCAGCGTAGACAGGGGGAGGTACGAGCAGTACTTC	CASSVDRGRYEQYF
.	.	TRBV6-2/TRBV6-3	TRBJ1-2	TGTGCCAGCATGGTAGCTCCGAACTATGGCTACACCTTC	CASMVAPNYGYTF
.	.	TRBV14	TRBJ2-3	TGTGCCAGCAGCACCGGAAAAGACACAGATACGCAGTATTTT	CASSTGKDTDTQYF
TRBD1	.	TRBV6-5	TRBJ1-2	TGTGCCAGCAGTTACGGATATCGGACAGGTCGTGGCTACACCTTC	CASSYGYRTGRGYTF
.	.	TRBV3-1	TRBJ2-7	TGTGCCAGCAGCCAAGAGGAGGACGGGTCCTACGAGCAGTACTTC	CASSQEEDGSYEQYF
.	many	TRBV24-1	TRBJ2-1	TGTGCCACCAGTGACCCCTCAAGCGGTCACTCCTACAATGAGCAGTTCTTC	CATSDPSSGHSYNEQFF
TRBD2	many	TRBV12-3/TRBV12-4	TRBJ2-7	TGTGCCAGCAGGCAGTCGCGGGAGGGGGTCTACGAGCAGTACTTC	CASRQSREGVYEQYF
.	many	TRBV7-2	TRBJ2-6	TGTGCCAGCAGCCCGGTCCACTCTGGGGCCAACGTCCTGACTTTC	CASSPVHSGANVLTF
.	many	TRBV12-3/TRBV12-4	TRBJ2-1	TGTGCCAGCAGTCGCGACCCAGGGGCTCACTACAATGAGCAGTTCTTC	CASSRDPGAHYNEQFF
.	many	TRBV5-5	TRBJ1-2	TGTGCCAGCAGCTTGTACCGGCAAGATGGCTACACCTTC	CASSLYRQDGYTF
.	few	TRBV6-1	TRBJ1-6	TGTGCCAGCAGTGACACGGGCCACAGGAATTCACCCCTCCACTTT	CASSDTGHRNSPLHF
TRBD1	many	TRBV20-1	TRBJ2-1	TGCAGTGCTAGTAAGGAGTGGGAGACAGGGGGATTCAATGAGCAGTTCTTC	CSASKEWETGGFNEQFF
TRBD2	many	TRBV5-1	TRBJ2-1	TGCGCCAGCAGCTTGGACGGGACTAGCGGGTATAATGAGCAGTTCTTC	CASSLDGTSGYNEQFF
TRBD2	many	TRBV6-1	TRBJ2-7	TGTGCCAGCAGTGAATTAAGGGTACAGCGGGGGCATTACGAGCAGTACTTC	CASSELRVQRGHYEQYF
.	few	TRBV7-9	TRBJ2-1	TGTGCCAGCAGCTTGCCTTACAGAAACAATGAGCAGTTCTTC	CASSLPYRNNEQFF
.	.	TRBV6-2/TRBV6-3	TRBJ1-1	TGTGCCAGCGGCCACCGGACCAGAACTGAAGCTTTCTTT	CASGHRTRTEAFF
.	many	TRBV7-9	TRBJ2-7	TGTGCCAGCAGCCTCACAGAGAATCCCTACGAGCAGTACTTC	CASSLTENPYEQYF
.	many	TRBV20-1	TRBJ1-1	TGCAGTGCTAGAGATTTGAAGCACACTGAAGCTTTCTTT	CSARDLKHTEAFF
TRBD1	.	TRBV6-8	TRBJ2-7	TGTGCCAGCAGTCACTCATGGGACAGACTTCACAGTTACTACGAGCAGTACTTC	CASSHSWDRLHSYYEQYF
.	many	TRBV5-6	TRBJ2-1	TGTGCCAGCAGCAGGATTGATGAGCAGTTCTTC	CASSRIDEQFF
TRBD1	many	TRBV28	TRBJ2-7	TGTGCCAGCACGCCGGGACAGGCCTACGAGCAGTACTTC	CASTPGQAYEQYF
.	many	TRBV11-2	TRBJ1-3	TGTGCCAGCAGCTTAGTCAAGGGTACGCGCTCTGGAAACACCATATATTTT	CASSLVKGTRSGNTIYF
.	.	TRBV19	TRBJ2-2	TGTGCCAGTAGTATCGGTCGAACCGGGGAGCTGTTTTTT	CASSIGRTGELFF
.	.	TRBV7-9	TRBJ2-1	TGTGCCAGCAGCTGGGGACAAGCCTACAATGAGCAGTTCTTC	CASSWGQAYNEQFF
TRBD1	few	TRBV20-1	TRBJ1-5	TGCAGTGCTAGGGCAGGGGGCGTCAATCAGCCCCAGCATTTT	CSARAGGVNQPQHF
.	few	TRBV6-1	TRBJ1-4	TGTGCCAGCAGTGGAGCAGGGCGAAATGAAAAACTGTTTTTT	CASSGAGRNEKLFF
.	.	TRBV19	TRBJ2-2	TGTGCCACCCGAACAATTACCGGGGAGCTGTTTTTT	CATRTITGELFF
TRBD2	many	TRBV5-1	TRBJ2-1	TGCGCCAGCAGCCCCTTGACTAGCGGGAGGGCCAGCGAGCAGTTCTTC	CASSPLTSGRASEQFF
TRBD1	.	TRBV16	TRBJ2-5	TGTGCCAGCAGCCGCGACAGGGGCCAGCAAGAGACCCAGTACTTC	CASSRDRGQQETQYF
TRBD2	many	TRBV20-1	TRBJ2-7	TGCAGTGCTAGCTGGGCTAGCGGGACGGTACACGAGCAGTACTTC	CSASWASGTVHEQYF
TRBD1	few	TRBV2	TRBJ2-3	TGTGCCAGCCGGGACAGGGGGTCAGATACGCAGTATTTT	CASRDRGSDTQYF
TRBD1	many	TRBV2	TRBJ1-5	TGTGCCAGCAGCTGGGACAGGGAAAATCAGCCCCAGCATTTT	CASSWDRENQPQHF
TRBD2	.	TRBV28	TRBJ2-3	TGTGCCAGCAGTTCCCCTAATGGACTAGCGGGAAAAAGCATACTAAGCACAGATACGCAGTATTTT	CASSSPNGLAGKSILSTDTQYF
.	many	TRBV5-1	TRBJ2-2	TGCGCCAGCAGCCCGGCGGGATTGAACACCGGGGAGCTGTTTTTT	CASSPAGLNTGELFF
.	many	TRBV15	TRBJ1-5	TGTGCCACCAGCAAGGGGGGGCAGTACAATCAGCCCCAGCATTTT	CATSKGGQYNQPQHF
TRBD1	.	TRBV7-2	TRBJ1-6	TGTGCCAGCGACCCGACAGGGGGCTCTTCACCCCTCCACTTT	CASDPTGGSSPLHF
TRBD1	few	TRBV4-3	TRBJ2-2	TGCGCCAGCAGCCCCAAGGGGACAGAGAACACCGGGGAGCTGTTTTTT	CASSPKGTENTGELFF